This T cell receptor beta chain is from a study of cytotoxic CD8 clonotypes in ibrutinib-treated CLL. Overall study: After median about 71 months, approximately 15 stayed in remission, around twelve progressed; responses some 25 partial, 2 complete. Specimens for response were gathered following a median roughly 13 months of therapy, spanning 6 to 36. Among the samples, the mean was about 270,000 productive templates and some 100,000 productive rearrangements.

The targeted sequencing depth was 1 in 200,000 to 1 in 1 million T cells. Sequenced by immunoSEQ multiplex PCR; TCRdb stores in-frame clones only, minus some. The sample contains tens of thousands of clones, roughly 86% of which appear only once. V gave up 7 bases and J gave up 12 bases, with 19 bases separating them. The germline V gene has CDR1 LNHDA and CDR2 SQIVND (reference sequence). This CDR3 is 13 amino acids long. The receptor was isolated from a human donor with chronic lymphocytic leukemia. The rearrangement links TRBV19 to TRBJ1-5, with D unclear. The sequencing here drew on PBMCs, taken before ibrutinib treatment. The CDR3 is CASTLAAGQFQHF. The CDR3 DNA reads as TGTGCCAGTACTCTCGCGGCGGGTCAGTTCCAGCATTTT.